This T cell receptor beta chain is from a study of regulatory T cells in long-lasting Graves disease. Study-wide findings and caveats: There were preferences for TRBV28, TRBJ1-2 and TRBJ2-5 in persistent disease. Persistent Graves' patients showed a TCR diversity that was lower than that of newly diagnosed ones.

This clonotype was detected only a few times. What it recognizes is unknown. Trimming stripped 7 bases from V and 4 bases from J, with 17 bases between. This CDR3 contains 14 residues. CDR1 SGHAT and CDR2 FQNNGV come from the germline V gene. Construction of TCR beta libraries relied on iRepertoire HTBI primers and on Arm-PCR targeting CDR3 regions. TCRdb ran MiXCR on the multiplex PCR reads and lists one entry per CDR3 protein. The data contain about 540,000 distinct CDR3 sequences, roughly 14% of them singletons. Sample time point: newly diagnosed GD, antithyroid drugs for less than 3 months. From RNA extracted from PBMCs, the TCR library was made. It was American Thyroid Association guidelines that determined Graves' disease diagnosis. These data were likewise used in another study, on T cells in Graves' hyperthyroidism and ophthalmopathy. Turning to that study: HTBI primers were the set used in a first-round RT-PCR of the TCR CDR3.

This rearrangement joins TRBV11-2 to TRBJ2-7; D is unclear. The sequence was obtained from a man aged 25 to 45 with Graves disease. Sequenced material: peripheral blood mononuclear cells (PBMCs), taken at new diagnosis, from a patient treated with antithyroid drugs. The CDR3 coding sequence is TGTGCCAGCACCTCTATAGCAGGAAGATACGAGCAGTACTTC. It codes for CASTSIAGRYEQYF. The full variable domain, in which reference TRBV11-2 and TRBJ2-7 provide the parts outside the CDR3, is EAGVAQSPRYKIIEKRQSVAFWCNPISGHATLYWYQQILGQGPKLLIQFQNNGVVDDSQLPKDRFSAERLKGVDSTLKIQPAKLEDSAVYLCASTSIAGRYEQYFGPGTRLTVT.